Listed below are T cell receptor beta chains from one sample, sequenced in a study of blood T cell repertoires in COVID-19. TCRdb's table, derived via immunoSEQ multiplex PCR, lists solely in-frame clones and lacks some. The sample carries roughly 29,000 clones, 85% to 95% recorded once. The sequencing input was peripheral blood. Receptor source: a woman in her seventies with COVID-19, enrolled during active disease. The CDR3 runs from the conserved cysteine through the conserved F or W. The order of the fields is J gene, D gene, clone size, V gene, CDR3 protein, CDR3 DNA. A D gene is named only where the DNA matches it firmly. Some rows mark clone size as missing; the rest say once, few, many or name a class of expanded clone.

>TRBJ1-1|-|-|TRBV25-1
CASSRVTEAFF
TGTGCCAGCAGCAGGGTCACTGAAGCTTTCTTT
>TRBJ2-2|-|-|TRBV30
CAWRQSTPGELFF
TGTGCCTGGAGACAGAGTACCCCCGGGGAGCTGTTTTTT
>TRBJ2-1|-|-|TRBV7-2
CASSLGGLGPYNEQFF
TGTGCCAGCAGCTTAGGAGGGTTGGGTCCCTACAATGAGCAGTTCTTC
>TRBJ1-4|-|-|TRBV7-2
CASSFGSWEKLFF
TGTGCCAGCAGCTTTGGGAGTTGGGAAAAACTGTTTTTT
>TRBJ1-2|-|once|TRBV27
CASSSALTGYYGYTF
TGTGCCAGCAGTTCCGCCCTCACAGGTTACTATGGCTACACCTTC
>TRBJ1-2|-|-|TRBV19
CASSANSDYGYTF
TGTGCCAGTAGTGCTAACAGTGACTATGGCTACACCTTC
>TRBJ2-3|-|-|TRBV3-1/TRBV3-2
CASSPGAKGFDTQYF
TGTGCCAGCAGCCCAGGGGCCAAGGGTTTTGATACGCAGTATTTT
>TRBJ2-6|TRBD1|-|TRBV3-1/TRBV3-2
CASSREGQGPFSGANVLTF
TGTGCCAGCAGCCGAGAAGGACAGGGCCCATTCTCTGGGGCCAACGTCCTGACTTTC
>TRBJ2-2|-|-|TRBV21-1
CASSKDPGGPHGELFF
TGTGCCAGCAGCAAAGATCCGGGAGGGCCCCACGGGGAGCTGTTTTTT
>TRBJ1-5|TRBD1|-|TRBV10-3
CAISESGDRNQPQHF
TGTGCCATCAGTGAGTCTGGGGACAGAAATCAGCCCCAGCATTTT
>TRBJ2-5|-|-|TRBV7-9
CASSSSEETQYF
TGTGCCAGCAGCTCATCGGAGGAGACCCAGTACTTC
>TRBJ2-2|-|-|TRBV12-2
CASRSMGGQQYTGELFF
TGTGCAAGTCGCTCTATGGGTGGGCAGCAGTACACCGGGGAGCTGTTTTTT
>TRBJ2-3|-|-|TRBV19
CASSIFTGADTQYF
TGTGCCAGTAGTATTTTCACGGGTGCAGATACGCAGTATTTT
>TRBJ2-2|TRBD2|-|TRBV6-5
CASSYSGLAVTGELFF
TGTGCCAGCAGTTACTCTGGGCTAGCGGTAACCGGGGAGCTGTTTTTT
>TRBJ1-1|-|-|TRBV29-1
CSVAGAWGAEAFF
TGCAGCGTTGCAGGAGCTTGGGGCGCTGAAGCTTTCTTT
>TRBJ2-7|-|few|TRBV30
CAWSVQDGGYEQYF
TGTGCCTGGAGTGTACAGGACGGAGGGTACGAGCAGTACTTC
>TRBJ1-4|-|-|TRBV19
CASSIGQHEKLFF
TGTGCCAGTAGTATAGGACAGCATGAAAAACTGTTTTTT
>TRBJ2-7|-|-|TRBV18
CASSPLQESYEQYF
TGTGCCAGCTCACCACTCCAGGAATCCTACGAGCAGTACTTC
>TRBJ2-3|-|-|TRBV28
CASSSPAGASTDTQYF
TGTGCCAGCAGTTCACCCGCGGGGGCGAGCACAGATACGCAGTATTTT
>TRBJ2-1|-|-|TRBV19
CASSIPGYEQFF
TGTGCCAGTAGTATCCCAGGGTATGAGCAGTTCTTC
>TRBJ1-4|TRBD1|-|TRBV7-9
CASSRYPGQNNEKLFF
TGTGCCAGCAGCCGTTACCCGGGACAGAACAATGAAAAACTGTTTTTT
>TRBJ1-2|-|-|TRBV15
CATSRDLGGDYGYTF
TGTGCCACCAGCAGAGATCTCGGCGGAGACTATGGCTACACCTTC
>TRBJ1-4|-|-|TRBV4-3
CASSQDGVGGKELFF
TGCGCCAGCAGCCAAGATGGGGTCGGGGGGAAGGAACTGTTTTTT
>TRBJ1-2|-|once|TRBV6-1
CASSERGTLYGYTF
TGTGCCAGCAGTGAACGAGGAACACTTTATGGCTACACCTTC
>TRBJ2-7|TRBD2|-|TRBV28
CASLAGGPSYEQYF
TGTGCCAGCCTGGCGGGAGGGCCGTCCTACGAGCAGTACTTC
>TRBJ1-1|-|-|TRBV5-4
CASSTTNTEAFF
TGTGCCAGCAGCACAACCAACACTGAAGCTTTCTTT
>TRBJ1-5|-|-|TRBV12-3/TRBV12-4
CASSLGLSSQHF
TGTGCCAGCAGTTTAGGTCTGAGTTCTCAGCATTTT
>TRBJ2-1|-|-|TRBV9
CASSQANPDEQFF
TGTGCCAGCAGCCAGGCGAACCCGGATGAGCAGTTCTTC
>TRBJ2-2|-|-|TRBV6-5
CASKVLRETGELFF
TGTGCCAGCAAAGTCCTTCGCGAGACCGGGGAGCTGTTTTTT
>TRBJ1-2|TRBD1|-|TRBV3-1/TRBV3-2
CASSQGTGESGYTF
TGTGCCAGCAGCCAAGGGACAGGGGAAAGCGGCTACACCTTC
>TRBJ2-7|-|-|TRBV18
CASSLRQLGYEQYF
TGTGCCAGCTCACTACGACAGTTGGGGTACGAGCAGTACTTC
>TRBJ2-3|TRBD2|-|TRBV7-2
CASSSGLAGQLRPDTQYF
TGTGCCAGCAGCTCGGGACTAGCGGGACAGTTACGGCCAGATACGCAGTATTTT
>TRBJ1-3|-|-|TRBV19
CASSETGSSGNTIYF
TGTGCCAGTAGCGAAACAGGTTCCTCTGGAAACACCATATATTTT
>TRBJ1-1|-|-|TRBV7-2
CASSLESTGYTEAFF
TGTGCCAGCAGCTTAGAATCAACAGGGTACACTGAAGCTTTCTTT
>TRBJ2-5|TRBD1|once|TRBV5-4
CASSLGQGFQETQYF
TGTGCCAGCAGCTTGGGACAGGGTTTCCAAGAGACCCAGTACTTC
>TRBJ2-1|TRBD2|once|TRBV7-8
CASSLMLAGAKNEQFF
TGTGCCAGCAGCTTAATGCTAGCGGGAGCTAAGAATGAGCAGTTCTTC
>TRBJ2-7|-|-|TRBV6-5
CATPSGYSSYEQYF
TGTGCCACTCCCAGCGGGTATAGCTCCTACGAGCAGTACTTC
>TRBJ2-7|-|-|TRBV28
CASSLTTIPYEQYF
TGTGCCAGCAGCCTCACTACCATTCCCTACGAGCAGTACTTC
>TRBJ2-2|-|-|TRBV11-3
CASSPSGTLPGELFF
TGTGCCAGCAGCCCATCCGGGACTCTCCCCGGGGAGCTGTTTTTT
>TRBJ2-5|-|-|TRBV25-1
CASSEYARDFETQYF
TGTGCCAGCAGTGAATATGCCCGGGATTTTGAGACCCAGTACTTC
>TRBJ2-7|-|-|TRBV28
CASKRGYEQYF
TGTGCCAGCAAAAGGGGTTACGAGCAGTACTTC
>TRBJ1-2|-|-|TRBV7-2
CASSLDGGGYGYTF
TGTGCCAGCAGCCTAGATGGGGGAGGCTATGGCTACACCTTC
>TRBJ2-7|TRBD2|-|TRBV10-2
CASTIAGGPYEQYF
TGCGCCAGCACCATAGCGGGAGGGCCTTACGAGCAGTACTTC
>TRBJ1-1|TRBD1|-|TRBV9
CASSGTGDTEAFF
TGTGCCAGCAGCGGCACAGGGGACACTGAAGCTTTCTTT
>TRBJ1-3|-|once|TRBV19
CASRGVFIGNTIYF
TGTGCCAGCCGGGGGGTTTTCATCGGAAACACCATATATTTT
>TRBJ1-4|TRBD1|-|TRBV19
CASSGNRGYNEKLFF
TGTGCCAGTAGTGGAAACAGGGGCTATAATGAAAAACTGTTTTTT
>TRBJ1-4|TRBD1|-|TRBV30
CAWTSGTGVMGSNEKLFF
TGTGCCTGGACCTCCGGGACAGGGGTCATGGGTAGTAATGAAAAACTGTTTTTT
>TRBJ2-2|TRBD1|few|TRBV5-1
CASSSTGVGTGELFF
TGCGCCAGCAGCTCCACAGGGGTAGGGACCGGGGAGCTGTTTTTT
>TRBJ2-3|TRBD1|-|TRBV11-2
CASSPGQGLYF
TGTGCCAGCAGTCCGGGACAGGGTTTGTATTTT
>TRBJ1-4|-|-|TRBV19
CASIPGSGGNEKLFF
TGTGCCAGTATCCCGGGTTCGGGGGGAAATGAAAAACTGTTTTTT
>TRBJ1-2|TRBD1|-|TRBV5-1
CASSLTTGDSGYTF
TGCGCCAGCAGCTTAACGACAGGGGATAGTGGCTACACCTTC
>TRBJ1-5|-|-|TRBV3-1/TRBV3-2
CASSQAGSNQPQHF
TGTGCCAGCAGCCAAGCGGGGAGCAATCAGCCCCAGCATTTT